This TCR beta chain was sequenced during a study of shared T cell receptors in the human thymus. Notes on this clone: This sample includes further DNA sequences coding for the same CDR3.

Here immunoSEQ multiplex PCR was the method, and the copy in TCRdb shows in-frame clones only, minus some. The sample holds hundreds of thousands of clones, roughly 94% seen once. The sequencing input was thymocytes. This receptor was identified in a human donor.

This CDR3 reads CAWSVRGVGNTIYF. In DNA form, the CDR3 reads TGTGCCTGGAGTGTACGAGGGGTTGGAAACACCATATATTTT. The chain recombines TRBV30 with TRBJ1-3; tentative D call: TRBD1 (5 bases). The V gene's germline CDR1 is GTSNPN and CDR2 SVGIG (reference sequence). The CDR3 contains 14 residues. V lost 0 bases to trimming and J lost 3 bases, with 9 bases between them.